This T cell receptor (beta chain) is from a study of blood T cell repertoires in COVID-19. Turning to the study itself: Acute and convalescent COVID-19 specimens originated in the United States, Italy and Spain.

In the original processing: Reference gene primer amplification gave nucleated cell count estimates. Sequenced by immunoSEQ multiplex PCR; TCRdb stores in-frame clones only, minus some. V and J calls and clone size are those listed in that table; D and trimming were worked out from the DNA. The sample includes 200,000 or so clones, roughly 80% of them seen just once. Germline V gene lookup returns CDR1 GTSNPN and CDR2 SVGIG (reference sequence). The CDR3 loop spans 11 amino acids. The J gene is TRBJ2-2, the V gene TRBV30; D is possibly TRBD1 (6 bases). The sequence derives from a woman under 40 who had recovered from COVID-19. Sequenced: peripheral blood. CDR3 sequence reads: CSGANTGELFF. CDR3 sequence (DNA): TGTTCAGGGGCTAACACCGGGGAGCTGTTTTTT.